The present entry profiles one TCR beta chain with its context. This sample is drawn from a study of blood T cell repertoires in COVID-19. The CDR3 consists of 14 residues. Looked up from germline, CDR1 is SGHVS and CDR2 is FQNEAQ. V gave up 5 bases and J gave up 11 bases; unmatched junction bases: 11. This table comes from immunoSEQ multiplex PCR, and its TCRdb copy is limited to in-frame clones, with some not included. This sample has about 360,000 clones, with around 87% found just once. Participants spanned ages roughly 18 to 95 years and resided in about 24 US areas. Two consecutive negative NP/OP PCR tests, clearance, or resolved symptoms defined Cohort 3 recovery.

The sample taken for sequencing was PBMCs or T cells enriched from blood (not recorded which). The TCR was taken from a man younger than 40 who had recovered from COVID-19. The chain uses TRBV7-8 and TRBJ1-4, with 7 bases lining up with TRBD1. Here the CDR3 DNA reads TGTGCCAGCAGCCAAACAGGGGTGGGCCTTAAACTGTTTTTT. Translating gives CASSQTGVGLKLFF. The full variable domain, rest sourced from reference TRBV7-8 and TRBJ1-4, is GAGVSQSPRYKVAKRGQDVALRCDPISGHVSLFWYQQALGQGPEFLTYFQNEAQLDKSGLPSDRFFAERPEGSVSTLKIQRTQQEDSAVYLCASSQTGVGLKLFFGSGTQLSVL.